The clone carrying this TCR beta chain was observed once. What it binds is unknown. CDR1 is SGHKS and CDR2 is YYEKEE in the germline V gene (reference sequence). The CDR3 is made up of 15 amino acids. Trimming shortened V by 4 bases and J by 8 bases, and 21 bases separated the two germline ends. The data originate from a study of T cell responses to AZD1222 COVID-19 vaccine. On the study more broadly: Second doses that came at about 4 or about 12 weeks were put together.

Sequencing was performed with immunoSEQ multiplex PCR; in TCRdb, only in-frame clones are kept and a portion is missing. This table holds about 140,000 clones, about 91% found once. General study findings and limits: There were repertoire samples only from the period after the peak T cell response. Targets within unmutated variant regions were reportedly found for nearly half of spike-specific TCRs.

This specimen consisted of peripheral blood, obtained on day 0 of AZD1222 vaccination. J is TRBJ1-2 and V is TRBV5-5; no definite D call. The TCR originated in an adult in good health. The CDR3 reads CASSPAGLPGDGYTF. The CDR3 DNA sequence: TGTGCCAGCAGCCCAGCAGGTCTTCCTGGAGACGGCTACACCTTC.